One and the same sample provided the 30 T cell receptor beta chains below, sequenced in a study of shared clonotypes between healthy human individuals. Produced via immunoSEQ multiplex PCR; TCRdb's table is partial and in-frame only. The sample holds some 500,000 clones, around 95% seen once. Material: naive CD4+ T cells sorted from blood. Described subset: CD45RA+ positively selected. The receptors come from a woman in her thirties in good health.

The chain combines TRBV10-2 with TRBJ2-3; no reliable D call. The CDR3 has 12 amino acids. Germline lookup yields CDR1 WSHSY and CDR2 SAAADI. The V gene lost 4 bases and the J gene lost 8 bases, with 10 bases spanning the gap. Here the CDR3 DNA reads TGCGCCAGCAGTGGGGGTGGTGGTACGCAGTATTTT. It translates to CASSGGGGTQYF.

The rearrangement joins TRBV7-9 to TRBJ2-7; the D is unclear. The CDR3 totals 13 residues. From germline, CDR1 is SEHNR and CDR2 FQNEAQ (reference sequence). The germline V and J ends were trimmed by 5 bases and 3 bases, with 11 bases remaining between them. The CDR3 bases are TGTGCCAGCAGCCACTACAGAGACTACGAGCAGTACTTC. It is translated as CASSHYRDYEQYF.

The rearrangement uses TRBV6-6 and TRBJ2-7; weak D call: TRBD2 (5 bases). The V and J ends lost 2 bases and 2 bases respectively, with 10 bases between them. Germline V gives CDR1 MNHNY, CDR2 SVGAGI (reference sequence). CDR3 size: 14 residues. The DNA of the CDR3 is TGTGCCAGCAGTTACGAGAGGGCAACCTACGAGCAGTACTTC. Its translation is CASSYERATYEQYF.

The rearrangement uses TRBV4-2 and TRBJ1-5; maybe TRBD1 (5 bases). The germline V and J ends were trimmed by 3 bases and 3 bases, with 18 bases remaining between them. CDR1 and CDR2 (germline): LGHNA, YNFKEQ. The CDR3 extends over 17 amino acids. CDR3 coding DNA: TGTGCCAGCAGCCATCTCTTGGTAGGGGCGGTCAATCAGCCCCAGCATTTT. It translates to CASSHLLVGAVNQPQHF.

The CDR3: CSVGRGGLYNEQFF. The CDR3 DNA sequence: TGCAGCGTTGGACGCGGGGGGCTTTACAATGAGCAGTTCTTC. V gene TRBV29-1 combines with J gene TRBJ2-1; TRBD2 agrees at 8 bases. Germline V lookup: CDR1 SQVTM, CDR2 ANQGSEA. V shed 4 bases, J shed 4 bases, and the junction held 6 bases outside the gene matches. This CDR3 contains 14 residues.

The chain carries TRBV18 and TRBJ1-3, with unresolved D. The ends were cut back, 5 bases at V and 0 bases at J, with 5 bases in the middle. This CDR3 has 13 amino acids. The germline gives CDR1 KGHSH, CDR2 LQKENI. Here the CDR3 reads CASSNNSGNTIYF. The CDR3 DNA reads TGTGCCAGCTCAAACAACTCTGGAAACACCATATATTTT.

Comments on this clone: Distinct nucleotide sequences in the sample also encode this CDR3. The chain joins TRBV6-5 to TRBJ1-1; D not resolved. The CDR3 has 11 residues. V was trimmed by 8 bases and J by 0 bases, leaving 4 bases between them. CDR1 is MNHEY, CDR2 SVGAGI, per germline. The CDR3 loop reads CASRVNTEAFF. CDR3 sequence (DNA): TGTGCCAGCCGGGTGAACACTGAAGCTTTCTTT.

This clone was observed a few times. The V and J genes are TRBV16 and TRBJ1-2; weak D call: TRBD1 (5 bases). The CDR3 is 13 amino acids. V dropped 3 bases and J dropped 7 bases, with 12 bases sitting between them. The germline gives CDR1 KGHSY, CDR2 FQNENV. CDR3 protein: CASSQGRESGYTF. The CDR3 DNA reads TGTGCCAGCAGCCAGGGCAGGGAGAGTGGCTACACCTTC.

The chain links TRBV11-2 to TRBJ1-3; D gene unclear. This CDR3 contains 16 residues. The germline V gene encodes CDR1 SGHAT and CDR2 FQNNGV. Trimming took off 1 base at V and 1 base at J, with 11 bases between the two ends. The CDR3, as DNA: TGTGCCAGCAGCTTAGGTGGTAACGGATCTGGAAACACCATATATTTT. Its translation: CASSLGGNGSGNTIYF.

The J gene is TRBJ2-7, the V gene TRBV5-1, with TRBD2 matching 9 bases. Germline CDR1 and CDR2: SGHRS and YFSETQ. Trimming took 5 bases from V and 2 from J; bases not matched to a gene: 2. The CDR3 covers 13 residues. The CDR3 is CASRAGGTYEQYF. The CDR3, as DNA: TGCGCCAGCAGAGCGGGAGGCACCTACGAGCAGTACTTC.

This chain links TRBV7-9 with TRBJ2-5; D gene uncertain. CDR3 length: 15 amino acids. The V end was cut by 2 bases, the J end by 4 bases, with 14 bases between. Germline assignment: CDR1 SEHNR and CDR2 FQNEAQ (reference sequence). In nucleotides, the CDR3 is TGTGCCAGCAGCTTAATACTGGGGTTCGGAGAGACCCAGTACTTC. Protein product: CASSLILGFGETQYF.

The chain links TRBV2 to TRBJ1-1; D remains ambiguous. Germline V gene sequence: CDR1 SNHLY, CDR2 FYNNEI. This CDR3 is built from 13 residues. Trimming took off 6 bases at V and 4 bases at J, with 12 bases between the two ends. The CDR3 DNA reads as TGTGCCAGCAGCGAGGGATTGATCACTGAAGCTTTCTTT. Amino acids: CASSEGLITEAFF.

The rearrangement joins TRBV10-2 to TRBJ2-7; perhaps TRBD1 as D (5 bases). The CDR3 runs 13 residues. CDR1 is WSHSY and CDR2 is SAAADI in the germline V gene. The germline V and J ends were trimmed by 6 bases and 6 bases, with 15 bases remaining between them. In DNA, the CDR3 is TGCGCCAGCAGAGGGGTTTCAGTGGGCGAGCAGTACTTC. Protein sequence: CASRGVSVGEQYF.

V usage is TRBV7-9 and J usage is TRBJ2-7; 8 bases line up with TRBD2. Germline V gene data show CDR1 as SEHNR and CDR2 as FQNEAQ (reference sequence). CDR3 length equals 14 residues. The J segment lost 5 bases and the V segment lost 3 bases, leaving 6 bases of the junction unmatched. The CDR3 nucleotides read TGTGCCAGCAGCTTGGCCAGCGGGAGTGACGAGCAGTACTTC. Protein sequence: CASSLASGSDEQYF.

The V and J genes are TRBV5-4 and TRBJ2-5; 8 bases are shared with TRBD2. This CDR3 is 14 amino acids long. Trimming took 1 base from V and 5 from J; bases not matched to a gene: 4. Germline loops: CDR1 SGHNT, CDR2 YYREEE (reference sequence). The CDR3, as DNA: TGTGCCAGCAGCTTGCGGTCGGGAGGGGAGACCCAGTACTTC. Protein: CASSLRSGGETQYF.

The chain joins TRBV5-1 to TRBJ2-5; TRBD2 might be the D (5 bases). CDR3 size: 13 residues. Looked up from germline, CDR1 is SGHRS and CDR2 is YFSETQ. The germline V and J ends were trimmed by 4 bases and 4 bases, with 11 bases remaining between them. CDR3 nucleotides: TGCGCCAGCAGCCGTACCGCGGGAGAGACCCAGTACTTC. Translated: CASSRTAGETQYF.

This clone has a single count. This chain uses TRBV28 with TRBJ1-1; 7 bases agree with TRBD1. V lost 5 bases to trimming and J lost 0 bases; unmatched junction nucleotides: 6. This CDR3 region has 15 residues. Germline assignment: CDR1 MDHEN and CDR2 SYDVKM. The CDR3 here is CASSLTGVVNTEAFF. In DNA form, the CDR3 reads TGTGCCAGCAGTCTCACAGGGGTCGTGAACACTGAAGCTTTCTTT.

This clone has just a few counts. J is TRBJ1-1 and V is TRBV20-1; D is unclear. CDR3 length: 11 residues. Germline V gene lookup returns CDR1 DFQATT and CDR2 SNEGSKA (reference sequence). V lost 6 bases and J lost 0, with 5 bases in between. The CDR3 here is CSALLNTEAFF. DNA of the CDR3: TGCAGTGCACTTCTGAACACTGAAGCTTTCTTT.

CDR3 residues: CASSTRQGRGNTIYF. CDR3 coding DNA: TGTGCCAGCAGCACAAGACAGGGAAGAGGAAACACCATATATTTT. The chain links TRBV5-6 to TRBJ1-3; 7 bases are shared with TRBD1. J lost 4 bases, V lost 4 bases, and 8 bases had no gene match. Germline CDR1 is SGHDT and CDR2 is YYEEEE. This CDR3 is built from 15 residues.

The chain couples TRBV19 to TRBJ2-3, with 10 bases that match TRBD2. The CDR3 loop spans 16 amino acids. Per germline, CDR1 LNHDA and CDR2 SQIVND (reference sequence). The J segment lost 2 bases and the V segment lost 4 bases, leaving 6 bases of the junction unmatched. CDR3 DNA: TGTGCCAGTAGTACGCAGACTAGCGGGTTCACAGATACGCAGTATTTT. It specifies CASSTQTSGFTDTQYF.

The V gene is TRBV28, the J gene TRBJ2-5; D is unresolved. Trimming removed 6 bases at V and 2 bases at J, with 22 bases between. The CDR3 loop spans 17 amino acids. Germline V gene data show CDR1 as MDHEN and CDR2 as SYDVKM. The CDR3 coding sequence is TGTGCCAGCAGCCCTAAAGCCCCCGGGCAGGAGCAAGAGACCCAGTACTTC. As protein: CASSPKAPGQEQETQYF.

The J gene is TRBJ1-5, the V gene TRBV27, with D possibly matching TRBD1 (6 bases). Per the germline V gene, CDR1 is MNHEY and CDR2 is SMNVEV (reference sequence). The CDR3 sequence is 16 residues long. V lost 2 bases to trimming and J lost 6 bases, with 17 bases between them. CDR3 coding DNA: TGTGCCAGCAGTTTAGAGGGGGAACGTCGTGGTCAGCCCCAGCATTTT. It yields the protein CASSLEGERRGQPQHF.

This chain connects TRBV5-5 to TRBJ2-1; 8 positions match TRBD1. With V trimmed by 6 bases and J by 5 bases, 10 bases remained unmatched. CDR3 size: 15 residues. Germline loops: CDR1 SGHKS, CDR2 YYEKEE (reference sequence). The CDR3 bases are TGTGCCAGCAAGAACGACAGGGGCCCCAACAATGAGCAGTTCTTC. This encodes CASKNDRGPNNEQFF.

The chain couples TRBV6-1 to TRBJ2-2, with 9 bases fitting TRBD1. The CDR3 spans 15 residues. V was clipped by 4 bases and J by 4 bases; unmatched bases: 4. Germline CDR1 and CDR2: MNHNS and SASEGT. The CDR3 region is CASSGDRVGTGELFF. As DNA, the CDR3 is TGTGCCAGCAGTGGGGACAGGGTGGGCACCGGGGAGCTGTTTTTT.

The chain combines TRBV2 with TRBJ2-1; 14 nucleotides agree with TRBD2. This CDR3 region has 15 residues. CDR1 is SNHLY and CDR2 is FYNNEI in the germline V gene. V shed 5 bases and J 9 bases; nucleotides not matched to a gene: 6. The CDR3, as DNA: TGTGCCAGCAGTAGGGGACTAGCGGGAGTAAGTGAGCAGTTCTTC. This encodes CASSRGLAGVSEQFF. Drawing the rest from reference TRBV2 and TRBJ2-1, the complete variable domain is EPEVTQTPSHQVTQMGQEVILRCVPISNHLYFYWYRQILGQKVEFLVSFYNNEISEKSEIFDDQFSVERPDGSNFTLKIRSTKLEDSAMYFCASSRGLAGVSEQFFGPGTRLTVL.

The chain carries TRBV14 and TRBJ2-7, with D hard to call. Trimming removed 1 base from V and 0 bases from J, with 10 bases in between. This CDR3 is built from 15 residues. Germline V gene data show CDR1 as SGHDN and CDR2 as FVKESK. Here the CDR3 reads CASSQAFKGSYEQYF. CDR3 DNA: TGTGCCAGCAGCCAAGCGTTTAAGGGCTCCTACGAGCAGTACTTC.

In the case of this clone: At the DNA level, this CDR3 is encoded by other sequences in the same sample as well. The chain joins TRBV28 to TRBJ2-1; the D is unclear. The CDR3 is made up of 10 amino acids. V lost 5 bases and J lost 6, with 2 bases in between. CDR1 MDHEN and CDR2 SYDVKM come from the germline V gene. This chain's CDR3 is CASSGNEQFF. CDR3 nucleotide sequence: TGTGCCAGCAGTGGCAATGAGCAGTTCTTC.

This clone was observed many times. The genes are TRBV5-4 and TRBJ2-5; 10 bases agree with TRBD2. V was pared by 0 bases and J by 4 bases, with 9 bases of the junction left unmatched. Germline V CDR1 and CDR2: SGHNT, YYREEE (reference sequence). The length of the CDR3 is 17 residues. The CDR3 protein is CASSLGLAGEGGETQYF. CDR3 DNA sequence: TGTGCCAGCAGCTTGGGGCTAGCGGGAGAAGGAGGAGAGACCCAGTACTTC.

The chain recombines TRBV6-1 with TRBJ2-1, with D perhaps being TRBD1 or TRBD2 (5 bases each). This CDR3 region has 13 residues. The germline V and J ends were trimmed by 6 bases and 5 bases, with 11 bases remaining between them. Looked up from germline, CDR1 is MNHNS and CDR2 is SASEGT. Written as DNA, the CDR3 is TGTGCCAGCAGCCCGGGACCCAACAATGAGCAGTTCTTC. Translated, it gives CASSPGPNNEQFF.

The chain uses TRBV5-1 and TRBJ2-2, with 11 nucleotides matching TRBD1. Germline V gene sequence: CDR1 SGHRS, CDR2 YFSETQ. The CDR3 covers 17 residues. Trimming removed 3 bases from V and 4 bases from J; junction bases left unmatched: 8. This CDR3 reads CASSSSGQGAGTGELFF. Written as DNA, the CDR3 is TGCGCCAGCAGCTCCTCCGGACAGGGGGCAGGCACCGGGGAGCTGTTTTTT.